This record concerns one T cell receptor (beta chain) sequence. This specimen comes from a study of blood T cell repertoires in COVID-19. About the study: Acute and convalescent COVID-19 samples came from the United States, Italy and Spain. Nucleic acid was either cDNA or gDNA, and it came from T cells, B-cell-depleted T cells, or PBMCs.

Trimming shortened V by 4 bases and J by 5 bases, and 11 bases separated the two germline ends. Germline loops: CDR1 SGHDN, CDR2 FVKESK. The length of the CDR3 is 14 residues. Data came from immunoSEQ multiplex PCR; TCRdb stores just in-frame clones and leaves some out. The sample has 360,000 or so clones; roughly nine tenths are singletons. The TCR comes from a woman aged 30 to 39 who had recovered from COVID-19. This chain connects TRBV14 to TRBJ2-2; D is unresolved. The sample consisted of PBMCs or T cells enriched from blood (not recorded which). The CDR3 region is CASSLYIATGELFF. In nucleotides, the CDR3 is TGTGCCAGCAGCCTTTATATAGCAACCGGGGAGCTGTTTTTT.